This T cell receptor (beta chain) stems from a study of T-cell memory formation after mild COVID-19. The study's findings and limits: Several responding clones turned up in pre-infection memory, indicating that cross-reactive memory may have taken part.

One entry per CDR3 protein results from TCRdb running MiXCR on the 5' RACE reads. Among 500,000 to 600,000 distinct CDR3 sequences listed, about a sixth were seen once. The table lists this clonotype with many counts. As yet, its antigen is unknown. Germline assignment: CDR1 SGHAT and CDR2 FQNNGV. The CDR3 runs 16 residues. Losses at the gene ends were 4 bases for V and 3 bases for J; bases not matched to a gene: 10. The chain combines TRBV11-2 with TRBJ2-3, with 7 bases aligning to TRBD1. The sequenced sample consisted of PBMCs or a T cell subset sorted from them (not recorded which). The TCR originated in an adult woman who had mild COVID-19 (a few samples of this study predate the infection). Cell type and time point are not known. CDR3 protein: CASSSRQGGSTDTQYF. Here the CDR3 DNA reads TGTGCCAGCAGCTCAAGACAGGGTGGCAGTACAGATACGCAGTATTTT.